This T cell receptor beta chain was captured by sequencing in a study of shared clonotypes between healthy human individuals. The germline V gene has CDR1 KGHSH and CDR2 LQKENI. The junction had 6 bases not matched to a gene; V was cut back by 6 bases and J by 4 bases. CDR3 length equals 15 residues. Produced via immunoSEQ multiplex PCR; TCRdb's table is partial and in-frame only. This table holds 500,000 or so clones, around 95% found once. The chain has TRBV18 and TRBJ2-1; 10 bases align to TRBD2. What was sequenced was naive CD4+ T cells sorted from blood. The sample's subset: CD45RA+ positively selected. This TCR was sampled from a woman younger than 45 in good health. CDR3 DNA sequence: TGTGCCAGCTCCCCTAGCGGGAGTCGGTACAATGAGCAGTTCTTC. Amino acids: CASSPSGSRYNEQFF.